This entry lists 21 T cell receptor beta chains sequenced from one sample in a study of T-cell memory formation after mild COVID-19 (dated by TCRdb to the early 2020s). The library came from 5' RACE. TCRdb names Illumina NovaSeq 6000 as the instrument used. Through fastp at Q25 and MiXCR, TCRdb rebuilt clones from the public reads, retaining in-frame beta chains. CDR3 protein sequences are deduplicated, and each keeps its most common genes and DNA. The sample profile shows approximately 300,000 distinct CDR3 sequences; more than 15% of them were found once. The top ten hold 20% to 25% of the sample. The sequenced material came from PBMCs or a T cell subset sorted from them (not recorded which). Source of these receptors: a man younger than 35 who had mild COVID-19 (a few samples of this study predate the infection). The sample titles of this study are shuffled in the database, so cell type and time point are left out; the donor was told from shared clones.

This rearrangement joins TRBV7-2 to TRBJ2-5; 8 bases are a match to TRBD1. In germline, CDR1 is SGHTA, CDR2 FQGNSA. The junction had 12 bases not matched to a gene; V was cut back by 4 bases and J by 2 bases. This CDR3 has 17 amino acids. The CDR3 here is CASSSDRDFPLQETQYF. In DNA, the CDR3 is TGTGCCAGCAGCTCGGACAGGGATTTTCCGCTACAAGAGACCCAGTACTTC.

V gene TRBV4-2 combines with J gene TRBJ2-2, with 10 bases lining up with TRBD2. The V segment lost 3 bases and the J segment 2 bases; nucleotides outside the gene matches: 3. From germline, CDR1 is LGHNA and CDR2 YNFKEQ. The CDR3 contains 16 residues. The CDR3, as DNA: TGTGCCAGCAGCCAGGGGACTAGCGACAACACCGGGGAGCTGTTTTTT. Its protein is CASSQGTSDNTGELFF.

This clonotype has a handful of counts. J is TRBJ2-3 and V is TRBV24-1; D is possibly TRBD2 (6 bases). There are 13 residues in the CDR3. V shed 10 bases and J shed 6 bases, with 16 bases lying between them. The V gene's germline CDR1 is KGHDR and CDR2 SFDVKD. The chain's CDR3 is CATEGQERDTQYF. The CDR3 region has the DNA TGTGCCACGGAGGGGCAGGAGCGGGATACGCAGTATTTT.

This chain connects TRBV7-3 to TRBJ2-1; TRBD2 matches 8 bases. CDR3 length equals 14 residues. Germline V gene sequence: CDR1 SGHTA, CDR2 FQGTGA. V lost 8 bases to trimming and J lost 5 bases; unmatched junction nucleotides: 8. The CDR3 region has the DNA TGTGCCAGCTCCATCGGGGGGGGCAACAATGAGCAGTTCTTC. Translation gives CASSIGGGNNEQFF.

In its sample, this clonotype was seen many times. This chain links TRBV7-3 with TRBJ2-2; D may be TRBD1 or TRBD2 (6 bases each). The ends were cut back, 5 bases at V and 1 base at J, with 11 bases in the middle. The CDR3 extends over 15 amino acids. Germline CDR1 and CDR2: SGHTA and FQGTGA. The chain's CDR3 is CASSQKGGNTGELFF. CDR3 coding DNA: TGTGCCAGCAGCCAGAAGGGGGGGAACACCGGGGAGCTGTTTTTT. The full variable domain, with the rest looked up from reference TRBV7-3 and TRBJ2-2, is GAGVSQTPSNKVTEKGKYVELRCDPISGHTALYWYRQSLGQGPEFLIYFQGTGAADDSGLPNDRFFAVRPEGSVSTLKIQRTERGDSAVYLCASSQKGGNTGELFFGEGSRLTVL.

This clonotype was counted between two and nine times. The gene calls are TRBV10-3 and TRBJ1-4; D ambiguous. The CDR3 is 14 amino acids. Germline CDR1 ENHRY, CDR2 SYGVKD. Trimming pared 10 bases from V and 3 bases from J, leaving 15 bases between. The CDR3: CATGRSSPNEKLFF. CDR3 nucleotide sequence: TGTGCCACCGGTCGCTCCTCCCCTAATGAAAAACTGTTTTTT.

In its sample, this clonotype is medium-sized. The chain is built from TRBV7-9 and TRBJ2-7; 7 positions match TRBD1. There are 14 residues in the CDR3. J lost 2 bases, V lost 5 bases, and 6 bases had no gene match. The germline CDR1 and CDR2 sequences are SEHNR and FQNEAQ (reference sequence). CDR3 DNA: TGTGCCAGCAGCCCCCGGGACAGTACCTACGAGCAGTACTTC. Its protein is CASSPRDSTYEQYF.

The chain combines TRBV20-1 with TRBJ2-5, with no clear D. The CDR3 extends over 12 amino acids. CDR1 is DFQATT, CDR2 SNEGSKA, per germline (reference sequence). The V end lost 0 bases, the J end lost 5 bases, and 7 bases lay between the germline ends. Here the CDR3 DNA reads TGCAGTGCTAGAGATCCGTGGGAGACCCAGTACTTC. Residues: CSARDPWETQYF.

This clonotype has more than one count but fewer than ten. This rearrangement joins TRBV20-1 to TRBJ1-6, with a tentative D call TRBD1 (5 bases). CDR3 length: 12 amino acids. CDR1 is DFQATT and CDR2 is SNEGSKA in the germline V gene (reference sequence). Trimming removed 8 bases from V and 7 bases from J, with 12 bases in between. The CDR3 sequence: CSSQGGNSPLHF. CDR3 coding DNA: TGCAGTAGTCAGGGAGGGAATTCACCCCTCCACTTT.

This clonotype appeared a few times. V gene TRBV4-1 combines with J gene TRBJ2-7; perhaps TRBD1 as D (6 bases). The length of the CDR3 is 13 residues. The germline V and J ends were trimmed by 4 bases and 7 bases, with 14 bases remaining between them. Germline CDR1 reads MGHRA; CDR2 reads YSYEKL. The CDR3 nucleotides read TGCGCCAGCAGCCGCACAGGGCTCGGGGAGCAGTACTTC. It is translated as CASSRTGLGEQYF.

This chain joins TRBV7-2 and TRBJ2-1; 10 bases agree with TRBD2. Germline V lookup: CDR1 SGHTA, CDR2 FQGNSA. V was clipped by 2 bases and J by 10 bases; unmatched bases: 5. This CDR3 region has 14 residues. The CDR3 protein is CASSLLAGVKEQFF. The CDR3 DNA sequence: TGTGCCAGCAGCTTACTAGCGGGGGTTAAAGAGCAGTTCTTC.

This clonotype has only a few counts. The DNA for the CDR3 is TGTGCCAGCAGCCAAAAGGGAGTCAACATTCAGTACTTC. Encoded protein: CASSQKGVNIQYF. The chain couples TRBV3-1 to TRBJ2-4, with D possibly being TRBD2 (5 bases). The CDR3 runs to 13 residues. The ends were cut back, 2 bases at V and 7 bases at J, with 9 bases in the middle. Germline-derived CDR1 and CDR2 are LGHDT and YNNKEL (reference sequence).

The chain recombines TRBV6-1 with TRBJ2-7; D gene uncertain. Trimming shortened V by 4 bases and J by 3 bases, and 4 bases separated the two germline ends. The CDR3 covers 11 residues. CDR1 is MNHNS, CDR2 SASEGT, per germline. The CDR3 DNA reads as TGTGCCAGCAGTGGGGTCTACGAGCAGTACTTC. This codes for CASSGVYEQYF.

This clonotype was counted between two and nine times. V gene TRBV21-1 combines with J gene TRBJ1-5. TRBV21-1 is assigned pseudogene status. The CDR3 is 18 residues long. CDR3 in amino acids: CASSNPLGLRDENQPQHF. DNA of the CDR3: TGTGCCAGCAGCAATCCCCTGGGCCTACGGGATGAGAATCAGCCCCAGCATTTT.

This clonotype was observed a handful of times. The chain carries TRBV27 and TRBJ2-7; 9 bases fit TRBD1. Germline loops: CDR1 MNHEY, CDR2 SMNVEV (reference sequence). The V gene end was trimmed by 4 bases and the J gene end by 4 bases; junction bases not matched to a gene: 5. This CDR3 contains 14 residues. The CDR3 bases are TGTGCCAGCAGTTCCCCGGACAGGGGATACGAGCAGTACTTC. It encodes CASSSPDRGYEQYF.

In its sample, this clonotype was seen a few times. The rearrangement uses TRBV7-2 and TRBJ2-1; 11 bases line up with TRBD2. CDR3 length equals 17 residues. Germline lookup yields CDR1 SGHTA and CDR2 FQGNSA. With 5 bases clipped from V and 6 bases from J, the junction kept 12 bases outside the gene matches. The CDR3 sequence: CASSPFLLTSGGNEQFF. The CDR3 region has the DNA TGTGCCAGCAGCCCATTTCTCCTAACTAGCGGGGGCAATGAGCAGTTCTTC.

This clonotype was recorded at least ten times. Here the CDR3 DNA reads TGTGCCAGCACGGGACAGGGAAATGAAAAACTGTTTTTT. Its translation: CASTGQGNEKLFF. The chain combines TRBV6-2 or TRBV6-3 with TRBJ1-4; TRBD1 matches at 9 bases. The CDR3 extends over 13 amino acids. In germline, CDR1 is MNHEY, CDR2 SVGEGT. V shed 7 bases, J shed 5 bases, and the junction held 2 bases outside the gene matches.

A few counts support this clonotype. The chain employs TRBV5-1 and TRBJ2-5; 8 bases match TRBD2. The trim removed 0 bases at V and 3 bases at J, leaving 4 bases unmatched. Germline V gene data show CDR1 as SGHRS and CDR2 as YFSETQ. The CDR3 runs to 15 residues. For the CDR3, the DNA is TGCGCCAGCAGCTTGGCCGGGAGGGTTGAAGAGACCCAGTACTTC. This encodes CASSLAGRVEETQYF.

This clonotype has more than one count but fewer than ten. This chain links TRBV7-2 with TRBJ2-7, with TRBD1 identical over 11 bases. Trimming removed 5 bases from V and 2 bases from J; junction bases left unmatched: 5. The CDR3 covers 15 residues. Germline V CDR1 and CDR2: SGHTA, FQGNSA. Written as DNA, the CDR3 is TGTGCCAGCAGCGAAAGGGGACAGGGGGCCTACGAGCAGTACTTC. It yields the protein CASSERGQGAYEQYF.

There are a few counts of this clonotype. The chain is built from TRBV28 and TRBJ2-7, with 7 positions matching TRBD1. Trimming at V came to 10 bases and at J to 3 bases, leaving 3 bases not matched to a gene. This CDR3 region has 11 residues. Germline assignment: CDR1 MDHEN and CDR2 SYDVKM. CDR3 coding DNA: TGTGCCACTCACAGGGGCTACGAGCAGTACGTC. It is translated as CATHRGYEQYV.

This clonotype was seen more than once but under ten times. The chain employs TRBV7-2 and TRBJ2-3; TRBD1 aligns across 10 bases. The CDR3 is 16 amino acids. From germline, CDR1 is SGHTA and CDR2 FQGNSA. The V gene end was trimmed by 4 bases and the J gene end by 6 bases; junction bases not matched to a gene: 10. CDR3 protein: CASSYTTGGRVDTQYF. The CDR3 coding sequence is TGTGCCAGCAGCTACACGACAGGGGGCAGGGTGGATACGCAGTATTTT.